Sequencing of this T cell receptor beta chain was carried out in a study of T cell repertoires in cytomegalovirus infection. Background on the study: An indication of both CMV infection and matching HLA type came from public TCR beta signatures.

Findings and limits, study-wide: HLA-C-restricted CMV-specific TCR beta clonotypes prevailed in the ex vivo response.

In TCRdb, the reads were re-called with MiXCR into one record per CDR3 protein. Of some 150,000 distinct CDR3 sequences detected, under 8% appear once; the ten largest clones hold over 15%. A word on this clonotype: Antigen unknown.

V was clipped by 5 bases and J by 3 bases; unmatched bases: 7. This CDR3 is built from 14 residues. The germline V gene encodes CDR1 DFQATT and CDR2 SNEGSKA (reference sequence). J is TRBJ2-3 and V is TRBV20-1; 8 nucleotides align to TRBD2. The sequencing input was PBMCs. This receptor was taken from a human donor in good health (CMV status not recorded). Some clones in this sample may be carry-over from other donors' samples. For the CDR3, the DNA is TGCAGTGCTCTTTGGCGGGGGGATACAGATACGCAGTATTTT. Protein sequence: CSALWRGDTDTQYF.